One sample yielded the 13 T cell receptor beta chains listed below, sequenced in a study of cytomegalovirus exposure and HLA in healthy donors (dated by TCRdb to between 2016 and 2019). The method behind the library was the immunoSEQ multiplex PCR assay. TCRdb provides this immuneACCESS table in a form limited to in-frame rearrangements. Some clones are lacking; in checked studies, under half of them reflect an unresolved V gene, and why the rest are absent is not known. In this sample the table shows some 270,000 clones, roughly 85% of which occur a single time. 0.95% to 1.1% of the sample belongs to the ten largest clones. What was sequenced was PBMCs. The receptors were sampled from a woman aged 18-29 years in good health and CMV-seronegative.

The J gene is TRBJ2-7, the V gene TRBV30; 7 nucleotides line up with TRBD2. Germline V gene sequence: CDR1 GTSNPN, CDR2 SVGIG (reference sequence). The ends lost 2 bases at V and 0 bases at J; junction bases unmatched: 4. The CDR3 length is 14 residues. CDR3 sequence: CAWSFAGASYEQYF. CDR3 nucleotides: TGTGCCTGGAGTTTCGCGGGAGCCTCCTACGAGCAGTACTTC. Filled out from reference TRBV30 and TRBJ2-7, the complete variable domain reads SQTIHQWPATLVQPVGSPLSLECTVEGTSNPNLYWYRQAAGRGLQLLFYSVGIGQISSEVPQNLSASRPQDRQFILSSKKLLLSDSGFYLCAWSFAGASYEQYFGPGTRLTVT.

The chain employs TRBV6-5 and TRBJ1-1; D might be TRBD1 (6 bases). V was trimmed by 6 bases and J by 5 bases, leaving 13 bases between them. The CDR3 length is 13 residues. Germline CDR1 and CDR2: MNHEY and SVGAGI. The CDR3 DNA is TGTGCCAGCAGGGCAGGGAGGGGGACTGAAGCTTTCTTT. It codes for CASRAGRGTEAFF.

The sample holds one count of this clone. The chain uses TRBV7-9 and TRBJ1-1; D uncertain. The CDR3 loop spans 14 amino acids. V was pared by 1 base and J by 3 bases, with 9 bases between. Germline V gene lookup returns CDR1 SEHNR and CDR2 FQNEAQ (reference sequence). This CDR3 is CASSLVTGYTEAFF. The CDR3 nucleotides read TGTGCCAGCAGCTTAGTTACCGGGTACACTGAAGCTTTCTTT.

Only one count was recorded for this clone. The chain combines TRBV4-1 with TRBJ1-1, with 7 bases matching TRBD1. CDR1 and CDR2 (germline): MGHRA, YSYEKL. The V gene end was trimmed by 1 base and the J gene end by 3 bases; junction bases not matched to a gene: 5. The CDR3 is 15 amino acids. This CDR3 reads CASSQAETGDTEAFF. The CDR3 nucleotides read TGCGCCAGCAGCCAAGCCGAAACAGGGGACACTGAAGCTTTCTTT.

The chain has TRBV25-1 and TRBJ1-4; D gene uncertain. The CDR3 sequence is 12 residues long. Germline V lookup: CDR1 MGHDK, CDR2 SYGVNS. The V end lost 1 base, the J end lost 7 bases, and 4 bases lay between the germline ends. The CDR3 DNA reads as TGTGCCAGCAGTGAATCTCGTGAAAAACTGTTTTTT. Amino acids: CASSESREKLFF.

The chain is built from TRBV4-1 and TRBJ2-4, with 10 bases that match TRBD2. Losses at the gene ends were 2 bases for V and 0 bases for J; bases not matched to a gene: 4. The germline CDR1 and CDR2 sequences are MGHRA and YSYEKL. The CDR3 covers 17 residues. The CDR3 sequence is CASSQSLAGLAKNIQYF. Here the CDR3 DNA reads TGCGCCAGCAGCCAATCACTAGCGGGGTTAGCCAAAAACATTCAGTACTTC.

The genes are TRBV28 and TRBJ2-7; no reliable D call. V was clipped by 7 bases and J by 1 base, with 14 bases between them. The CDR3 length is 14 residues. The germline V gene encodes CDR1 MDHEN and CDR2 SYDVKM. The CDR3 reads CASTVYPSSYEQYF. Written as DNA, the CDR3 is TGTGCCAGCACCGTATACCCCAGTTCCTACGAGCAGTACTTC.

The chain links TRBV27 to TRBJ2-7, with 8 bases fitting TRBD1. V shed 6 bases, J shed 5 bases, and the junction held 9 bases outside the gene matches. Germline CDR1 and CDR2: MNHEY and SMNVEV (reference sequence). This CDR3 is built from 14 residues. CDR3 nucleotide sequence: TGTGCCAGCAGCACTTGGACAGGGCTCCACGAGCAGTACTTC. Translating it yields CASSTWTGLHEQYF.

This clone has only one observation. V is TRBV7-2 and J is TRBJ2-7; D unresolved. The CDR3 loop spans 15 amino acids. Germline assignment: CDR1 SGHTA and CDR2 FQGNSA. Trimming left V 1 base short and J 2 bases short, with 12 bases between. The CDR3 sequence is CASSLGATVAYEQYF. The CDR3 region has the DNA TGTGCCAGCAGCTTAGGGGCCACCGTAGCCTACGAGCAGTACTTC.

The chain has TRBV7-9 and TRBJ2-5; tentative D call: TRBD1 (5 bases). There are 14 residues in the CDR3. Trimming pared 5 bases from V and 5 bases from J, leaving 15 bases between. CDR1 is SEHNR and CDR2 is FQNEAQ in the germline V gene (reference sequence). The CDR3: CASSPTEIGETQYF. The CDR3 nucleotides read TGTGCCAGCAGCCCGACAGAGATTGGGGAGACCCAGTACTTC.

The V and J genes are TRBV11-3 and TRBJ2-7; the D gene is possibly TRBD2 (5 bases). The CDR3 is 14 amino acids. Germline V gene data show CDR1 as SGHNT and CDR2 as YENEEA. V lost 1 base and J lost 7, with 14 bases in between. The CDR3 DNA follows: TGTGCCAGCAGCTTAGGGCGGGTCTCGGGGGAGCAGTACTTC. Encoded protein: CASSLGRVSGEQYF.

The chain uses TRBV6-6 and TRBJ1-2; 8 positions agree with TRBD1. J gave up 7 bases and V 5 bases, and 9 bases lay outside the gene matches. The CDR3 covers 14 residues. Germline V gene data show CDR1 as MNHNY and CDR2 as SVGAGI (reference sequence). Here the CDR3 reads CASSHGQGSFGYTF. CDR3 nucleotide sequence: TGTGCCAGCAGTCATGGACAGGGTAGTTTTGGCTACACCTTC.

The V gene is TRBV5-1, the J gene TRBJ2-7; TRBD1 is a possible D gene (5 bases). The CDR3 extends over 14 amino acids. Germline values: CDR1 SGHRS, CDR2 YFSETQ. The V gene lost 4 bases and the J gene lost 3 bases, with 14 bases spanning the gap. In DNA, the CDR3 is TGCGCCAGCAGCCCTGGGGCAGGGCTCTACGAGCAGTACTTC. It is translated as CASSPGAGLYEQYF.